The 24 T cell receptor beta chains in this list originate from one sample, sequenced in a study of CD8+CD57+ T cells in acquired aplastic anemia. The authors sequenced patients whose flow cytometry had shown CD8+CD57+ cell expansion. The template for TCR beta VDJ and CDR3 sequence profiling was genomic DNA. TCRdb re-called the reads with MiXCR, one entry per CDR3 protein. The sample shows hundreds of thousands of distinct CDR3 sequences, approximately 32% of them seen only once. The sequenced material came from sorted CD4+, CD8+, or CD8+CD57+ T cells (not recorded which) from PBMCs. The source is a human donor with aplastic anemia.

This clonotype has ten or more counts. The CDR3 reads CASSYGDQPQHF. In DNA, the CDR3 is TGTGCCAGCAGCTACGGGGATCAGCCCCAGCATTTT. This chain links TRBV6-5 with TRBJ1-5; D is ambiguous. CDR1 MNHEY and CDR2 SVGAGI come from the germline V gene. The V gene lost 6 bases and the J gene lost 5 bases, with 8 bases spanning the gap. The CDR3 contains 12 residues.

This chain uses TRBV2 with TRBJ2-3; D uncertain. Trimming pared 0 bases from V and 0 bases from J, leaving 13 bases between. The CDR3 extends over 17 amino acids. CDR1 SNHLY and CDR2 FYNNEI come from the germline V gene. The CDR3 region is CASSEAKLAVSTDTQYF. CDR3 coding DNA: TGTGCCAGCAGTGAAGCGAAATTGGCTGTGAGCACAGATACGCAGTATTTT.

This clonotype was observed a handful of times. The chain carries TRBV5-1 and TRBJ2-1; 8 bases align to TRBD2. CDR1 and CDR2 (germline): SGHRS, YFSETQ. V was clipped by 4 bases and J by 5 bases; unmatched bases: 14. This CDR3 is built from 17 residues. The CDR3 sequence is CASSPSPLSGGNNEQFF. The CDR3 DNA reads TGCGCCAGCAGCCCGTCCCCCCTGTCGGGAGGGAACAATGAGCAGTTCTTC. Complete variable domain (other parts from reference TRBV5-1 and TRBJ2-1): KAGVTQTPRYLIKTRGQQVTLSCSPISGHRSVSWYQQTPGQGLQFLFEYFSETQRNKGNFPGRFSGRQFSNSRSEMNVSTLELGDSALYLCASSPSPLSGGNNEQFFGPGTRLTVL.

Ten or more counts support this clonotype. The chain combines TRBV4-1 with TRBJ1-6, with 8 bases identical to TRBD1. J gave up 10 bases and V 4 bases, and 12 bases lay outside the gene matches. CDR1 is MGHRA and CDR2 is YSYEKL in the germline V gene. The CDR3 is 16 residues long. The DNA of the CDR3 is TGCGCCAGCAGCCGGGTGTTGAACAGGGGGGGATCACCCCTCCACTTT. Its translation is CASSRVLNRGGSPLHF.

This rearrangement joins TRBV30 to TRBJ2-5; tentatively, D is TRBD1 (5 bases). Trimming cost V 4 bases and J 4 bases, with 13 bases left between them. Germline V lookup: CDR1 GTSNPN, CDR2 SVGIG (reference sequence). The CDR3 covers 13 residues. CDR3 bases: TGTGCCTGGATGGGAAGGGGCGGAGAGACCCAGTACTTC. Translating it yields CAWMGRGGETQYF.

J is TRBJ2-1 and V is TRBV11-1, with unresolved D. The germline V gene has CDR1 SGHAT and CDR2 FQDESV (reference sequence). Trimming took off 1 base at V and 1 base at J, with 8 bases between the two ends. This CDR3 has 15 amino acids. Written as DNA, the CDR3 is TGTGCCAGCAGCTTAGTCTCTCTGTCCTACAATGAGCAGTTCTTC. The encoded protein is CASSLVSLSYNEQFF.

The chain uses TRBV11-1 and TRBJ1-2; 7 bases match TRBD1. In germline, CDR1 is SGHAT, CDR2 FQDESV (reference sequence). Trimming took 6 bases from V and 4 from J; bases not matched to a gene: 17. This CDR3 has 17 residues. The CDR3 spells CASSRAGGRGLSYGYTF. For the CDR3, the DNA is TGTGCCAGCAGTCGGGCAGGGGGACGGGGACTGAGCTATGGCTACACCTTC. The variable domain in full, completed from reference TRBV11-1 and TRBJ1-2, reads EAEVAQSPRYKITEKSQAVAFWCDPISGHATLYWYRQILGQGPELLVQFQDESVVDDSQLPKDRFSAERLKGVDSTLKIQPAELGDSAMYLCASSRAGGRGLSYGYTFGSGTRLTVV.

The rearrangement links TRBV3-1 to TRBJ1-6; 8 bases match TRBD1. Germline trimming cut 5 bases from V and 7 bases from J; bases unmatched to any gene: 10. The CDR3 totals 16 residues. Germline V CDR1 and CDR2: LGHDT, YNNKEL (reference sequence). The CDR3 coding sequence is TGTGCCAGCAGCGAACTTGGGACAGGACTAAATTCACCCCTCCACTTT. Translating it yields CASSELGTGLNSPLHF.

The chain carries TRBV2 and TRBJ2-5, with 10 bases identical to TRBD1. V lost 8 bases and J lost 3; bases outside the gene matches: 3. CDR1 and CDR2 from the germline V gene are SNHLY and FYNNEI. The CDR3 spans 13 residues. The CDR3 loop reads CASRQGAKETQYF. The CDR3 nucleotides are TGTGCCAGCCGACAGGGGGCCAAAGAGACCCAGTACTTC. The whole variable domain, remainder taken from reference TRBV2 and TRBJ2-5, is EPEVTQTPSHQVTQMGQEVILRCVPISNHLYFYWYRQILGQKVEFLVSFYNNEISEKSEIFDDQFSVERPDGSNFTLKIRSTKLEDSAMYFCASRQGAKETQYFGPGTRLLVL.

In its sample, this clonotype was seen many times. The rearrangement links TRBV19 to TRBJ1-2; TRBD1 might be the D (5 bases). Germline lookup yields CDR1 LNHDA and CDR2 SQIVND (reference sequence). The CDR3 contains 15 residues. V was cut by 10 bases and J by 7 bases, with 25 bases left in between. The CDR3 nucleotides are TGTGCCACCCTACAGGAGAGGAGGTCTTCCGGTGGCTACACCTTC. Encoded protein: CATLQERRSSGGYTF.

As concerns this clonotype: Mismatch with germline at one junction end may stem from a read error. The rearrangement joins TRBV2 to TRBJ2-7; 12 bases fit TRBD2. The CDR3 consists of 11 residues. The V gene's germline CDR1 is SNHLY and CDR2 FYNNEI. CDR3 nucleotides: TGTGCCAGCACCCGGACTAGCGGGATGCACTTC. Its protein product is CASTRTSGMHF.

This clonotype came up many times. The chain joins TRBV4-1 to TRBJ2-7; TRBD2 aligns across 9 bases. The CDR3 runs 13 residues. Germline V lookup: CDR1 MGHRA, CDR2 YSYEKL. Losses at the gene ends were 4 bases for V and 11 bases for J; bases not matched to a gene: 9. The chain's CDR3 is CASSLDPGTSKYF. For the CDR3, the DNA is TGCGCCAGCAGCCTAGATCCCGGGACTAGCAAGTACTTC.

This clonotype was counted many times. The V call is TRBV2, the J call TRBJ1-6; D might be TRBD1 (6 bases). The germline gives CDR1 SNHLY, CDR2 FYNNEI. This CDR3 is 14 amino acids long. V shed 0 bases and J shed 6 bases, with 6 bases lying between them. CDR3: CASSEAGGNSPLHF. As DNA, the CDR3 is TGTGCCAGCAGTGAAGCAGGGGGTAATTCACCCCTCCACTTT.

This clonotype was seen only once. The chain has TRBV19 and TRBJ1-4; D not resolved. Germline lookup yields CDR1 LNHDA and CDR2 SQIVND (reference sequence). CDR3 length: 13 residues. Trimming pared 6 bases from V and 10 bases from J, leaving 15 bases between. The CDR3 here is CASSPGDWRKLFF. The CDR3 DNA follows: TGTGCCAGTAGCCCGGGAGATTGGCGAAAACTGTTTTTT.

The rearrangement links TRBV5-1 to TRBJ1-4, with D unresolved. This CDR3 has 13 amino acids. The germline V and J ends were trimmed by 0 bases and 10 bases, with 10 bases remaining between them. CDR1 is SGHRS and CDR2 is YFSETQ in the germline V gene. The CDR3 loop reads CASSLAPDGKLFF. CDR3 bases: TGCGCCAGCAGCTTGGCTCCAGATGGAAAACTGTTTTTT.

This clonotype was found once. The gene calls are TRBV20-1 and TRBJ2-2; 8 nucleotides line up with TRBD1. Germline CDR1 reads DFQATT; CDR2 reads SNEGSKA (reference sequence). Trimming removed 6 bases from V and 6 bases from J; junction bases left unmatched: 6. This CDR3 has 13 amino acids. CDR3 nucleotide sequence: TGCAGTGCCCAGGGGGCGCCGGCCGGGGAGCTGTTTTTT. It translates to CSAQGAPAGELFF.

The J gene is TRBJ1-1, the V gene TRBV12-3 or TRBV12-4; no reliable D call. V was pared by 5 bases and J by 0 bases, with 13 bases between. The CDR3 extends over 15 amino acids. CDR3 protein: CASSPRTPMNTEAFF. CDR3 sequence (DNA): TGTGCCAGCAGTCCACGAACACCGATGAACACTGAAGCTTTCTTT.

The chain joins TRBV11-2 to TRBJ2-3; D is unresolved. V was trimmed by 0 bases and J by 1 base, leaving 8 bases between them. The CDR3 sequence is 15 residues long. CDR1 SGHAT and CDR2 FQNNGV come from the germline V gene. The CDR3 sequence: CASSLDTRGTDTQYF. CDR3 coding DNA: TGTGCCAGCAGCTTAGATACCCGGGGCACAGATACGCAGTATTTT.

There are a few counts of this clonotype. One junction end disagrees with the germline gene, perhaps due to a read error. This rearrangement joins TRBV6-1 to TRBJ2-7, with D perhaps matching TRBD2 (7 bases). The germline V gene has CDR1 MNHNS and CDR2 SASEGT. The CDR3 has 14 residues. This CDR3 reads CASSEGGAFNERYF. The DNA for the CDR3 is TGTGCCAGCAGTGAGGGGGGGGCTTTCAACGAGCGGTACTTC.

This clonotype was counted at least ten times. This chain joins TRBV7-2 and TRBJ2-7; TRBD2 matches at 12 bases. Germline trimming cut 5 bases from V and 4 bases from J; bases unmatched to any gene: 3. The CDR3 totals 14 residues. Germline-derived CDR1 and CDR2 are SGHTA and FQGNSA. CDR3 sequence reads: CASSTTSGGYEQYF. CDR3 coding DNA: TGTGCCAGCAGCACGACTAGCGGGGGTTACGAGCAGTACTTC.

The chain links TRBV7-2 to TRBJ2-5; no firm D call. Trimming removed 1 base at V and 4 bases at J, with 7 bases between. The CDR3 covers 13 residues. Germline CDR1 and CDR2: SGHTA and FQGNSA. CDR3 region: CASSLVPLETQYF. CDR3 DNA: TGTGCCAGCAGCTTAGTCCCACTAGAGACCCAGTACTTC.

The chain joins TRBV7-3 to TRBJ1-6, with D maybe TRBD1 (5 bases). V shed 5 bases and J shed 5 bases, with 13 bases lying between them. The CDR3 has 15 amino acids. Germline values: CDR1 SGHTA, CDR2 FQGTGA. The CDR3 DNA reads as TGTGCCAGCAGCACCTCGCGGGGGAATAATTCACCCCTCCACTTT. This sequence encodes CASSTSRGNNSPLHF.

This clonotype was detected only a few times. The V call is TRBV12-3 or TRBV12-4, the J call TRBJ1-2, with TRBD1 as a possible D gene (6 bases). Trimming shortened V by 7 bases and J by 5 bases, and 17 bases separated the two germline ends. This CDR3 spans 14 amino acids. DNA for the CDR3: TGTGCCAGCACTTTTCGCAGACAGGAGTATGGCTACACCTTC. As protein: CASTFRRQEYGYTF.

Note on this clonotype: The junction differs from germline at one of its ends, possibly a read error. This chain connects TRBV7-6 to TRBJ2-1; D is possibly TRBD2 (5 bases). Looked up from germline, CDR1 is SGHVS and CDR2 is FNYEAQ. CDR3 length: 17 residues. The CDR3 reads CASSSSLAAGSYNEQFF. The CDR3 DNA follows: TGTGCTAGCAGCTCCTCCCTGGCGGCGGGCTCCTACAATGAGCAGTTCTTC.